This TCR beta chain was recovered during a study of neurological immune-mediated disorders (dated by TCRdb to the late 2010s). For the study in its entirety: Among the roughly 35 multiple sclerosis patients, approximately 31 had relapsing-remitting MS and 3 had secondary progressive MS. Peripheral blood TCR-beta repertoires from HTLV-I-associated myelopathy (HAM/TSP) patients, multiple sclerosis patients and healthy controls were compared by UMI-based sequencing. Longitudinal samples, technical triplicates and paired sorted CD4+ and CD8+ T-cell subsets, alongside PBMC samples, were included among the 106 TCR-beta libraries. The cohort was made up of 60 to 75 subjects, consisting of roughly 15 HAM/TSP patients, some 34 multiple sclerosis patients and around 20 healthy controls. The full study reports these points: No association of the MS cluster with clinical or MRI features was observed, and the need for larger cohorts was stated by the authors. No identical CDR3 amino acid sequences were shared among expanded clones across subjects, suggesting private TCR-beta repertoires in all groups. In phylogenetic analysis, the repertoires of 18 of 34 MS patients grouped into a cluster of related CDR3 sequences, which suggests a possible signature at the repertoire level. TCR clonal expansion was highest in HAM/TSP patients and lowest in MS patients, with MS patients falling below even healthy controls.

cDNA was synthesized by template-switch 5'RACE using a primer carrying a 10-nucleotide random unique molecular identifier by which each TCR transcript was tagged. Each sequencing run produced over 170 million TCR-beta sequences covering 15-18 subjects. Total RNA was extracted with the RNeasy kit. TCR-beta VDJ regions were amplified with primers for the TCR constant region and the 5'RACE anchor, using the KAPA Real-time Library Amplification kit. Sample indexes and Illumina adaptors were added in a first PCR, after which library yield was increased in a second PCR. After Ampure bead purification, the TCR product of roughly 650 bp was size-selected on a 2% E-gel SizeSelection system. Library quality was checked on a Bioanalyzer, concentration was measured with Qubit, and libraries were quantified with the Kapa Library Quantification kit before pooling. Libraries were sequenced paired-end 2 x 150 bp on an Illumina HiSeq 2500. To increase sequence diversity, roughly 25-31% phiX was spiked into each library pool. Concerning the study's data processing: Quality-filtered reads were processed with the UMI-based MiGEC pipeline, and over 90% of raw TCR sequences were removed by the MiGEC pipeline during error correction. IMGT germline references were used for aligning VDJ genes, and each clonotype was defined as a unique CDR3 amino acid sequence together with its V-J genes. Clonal expansion, Shannon diversity and CDR3 relatedness were evaluated with VDJtools (CalcPairwiseDistances, ClusterSamples), while phylogenetic trees were built in CLCbio workbench. Using coefficient-of-variation modelling across technical triplicates, the study counted a clone as expanded if it had at least 8 unique UMIs. The public reads were run again by TCRdb, first through fastp at Q25 and then through MiXCR, and only productive beta chains were kept. Rows are combined by CDR3 protein, so each entry shows the most common genes and DNA. These V and J calls rely on TCRdb rather than the paper's analysis. For this sample there are about 88,000 distinct CDR3 sequences; roughly 3.5% appear just once. Jointly, the top ten make up 5% to 6.5% of the sample.

V loses 6 bases, J loses 2 bases, and the germline ends lie 11 bases apart. From cysteine to phenylalanine, the CDR3 is 13 amino acids long. The read is trimmed to its CDR3 DNA, 39 bases read in frame from base 1. The germline V gene encodes CDR1 ENHRY and CDR2 SYGVKD. For unsorted PBMC libraries, 2 million PBMCs were used after storage in RNAlater at -80 degrees C until RNA extraction. The multiple sclerosis patients were enrolled in a US clinical protocol that evaluated disease progression with magnetic resonance imaging. PBMCs were separated from peripheral blood using Ficoll-Hypaque density gradient centrifugation and then cryopreserved in liquid nitrogen. This clonotype has at least ten counts. The antigen this receptor binds is unknown. No base-level quality is on record; no much larger clone is a single base apart.

The chain is encoded by TRBV10-3 joined to TRBJ2-7; the D gene is perhaps TRBD2, from 5 matching bases. This TCR derives from a woman aged 18-29 years with multiple sclerosis. Sequencing was performed on PBMCs. The bases read TGTGCCATCAGGGACGGACTCGCCTACGAGCAGTACTTC. It is translated as CAIRDGLAYEQYF.